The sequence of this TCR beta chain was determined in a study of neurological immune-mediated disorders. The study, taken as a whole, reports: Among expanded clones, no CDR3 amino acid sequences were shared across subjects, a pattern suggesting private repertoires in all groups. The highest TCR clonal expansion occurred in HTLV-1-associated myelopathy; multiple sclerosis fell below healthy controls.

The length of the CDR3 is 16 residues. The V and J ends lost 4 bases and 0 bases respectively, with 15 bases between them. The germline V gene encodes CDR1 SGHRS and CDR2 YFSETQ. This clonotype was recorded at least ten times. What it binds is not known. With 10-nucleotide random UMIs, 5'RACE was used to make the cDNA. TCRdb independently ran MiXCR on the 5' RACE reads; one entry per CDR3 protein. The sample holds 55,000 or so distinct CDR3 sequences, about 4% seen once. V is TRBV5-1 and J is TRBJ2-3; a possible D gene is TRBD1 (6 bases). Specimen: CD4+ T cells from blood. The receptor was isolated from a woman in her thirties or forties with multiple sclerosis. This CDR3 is CASSLVVGASTDTQYF. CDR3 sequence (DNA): TGCGCCAGCAGCCTTGTGGTGGGGGCCAGCACAGATACGCAGTATTTT.